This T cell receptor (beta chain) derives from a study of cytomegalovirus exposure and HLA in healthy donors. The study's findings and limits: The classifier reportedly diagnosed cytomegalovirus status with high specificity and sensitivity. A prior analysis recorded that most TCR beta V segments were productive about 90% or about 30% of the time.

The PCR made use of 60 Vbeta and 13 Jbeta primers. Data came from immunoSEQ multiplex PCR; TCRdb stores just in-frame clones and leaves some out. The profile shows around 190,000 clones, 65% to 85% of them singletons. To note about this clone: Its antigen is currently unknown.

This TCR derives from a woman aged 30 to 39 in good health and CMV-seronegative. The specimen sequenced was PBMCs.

CDR3 sequence (DNA): TGTGCCAGCAGTGACTCGAGTGGGGGGTCGGGGGAGCTGTTTTTT. It translates to CASSDSSGGSGELFF. The chain recombines TRBV6-4 with TRBJ2-2; the D gene is possibly TRBD2 (6 bases). The V end was cut by 0 bases, the J end by 8 bases, with 13 bases between. The CDR3 sequence is 15 residues long. Germline V gene lookup returns CDR1 MRHNA and CDR2 SNTAGT.